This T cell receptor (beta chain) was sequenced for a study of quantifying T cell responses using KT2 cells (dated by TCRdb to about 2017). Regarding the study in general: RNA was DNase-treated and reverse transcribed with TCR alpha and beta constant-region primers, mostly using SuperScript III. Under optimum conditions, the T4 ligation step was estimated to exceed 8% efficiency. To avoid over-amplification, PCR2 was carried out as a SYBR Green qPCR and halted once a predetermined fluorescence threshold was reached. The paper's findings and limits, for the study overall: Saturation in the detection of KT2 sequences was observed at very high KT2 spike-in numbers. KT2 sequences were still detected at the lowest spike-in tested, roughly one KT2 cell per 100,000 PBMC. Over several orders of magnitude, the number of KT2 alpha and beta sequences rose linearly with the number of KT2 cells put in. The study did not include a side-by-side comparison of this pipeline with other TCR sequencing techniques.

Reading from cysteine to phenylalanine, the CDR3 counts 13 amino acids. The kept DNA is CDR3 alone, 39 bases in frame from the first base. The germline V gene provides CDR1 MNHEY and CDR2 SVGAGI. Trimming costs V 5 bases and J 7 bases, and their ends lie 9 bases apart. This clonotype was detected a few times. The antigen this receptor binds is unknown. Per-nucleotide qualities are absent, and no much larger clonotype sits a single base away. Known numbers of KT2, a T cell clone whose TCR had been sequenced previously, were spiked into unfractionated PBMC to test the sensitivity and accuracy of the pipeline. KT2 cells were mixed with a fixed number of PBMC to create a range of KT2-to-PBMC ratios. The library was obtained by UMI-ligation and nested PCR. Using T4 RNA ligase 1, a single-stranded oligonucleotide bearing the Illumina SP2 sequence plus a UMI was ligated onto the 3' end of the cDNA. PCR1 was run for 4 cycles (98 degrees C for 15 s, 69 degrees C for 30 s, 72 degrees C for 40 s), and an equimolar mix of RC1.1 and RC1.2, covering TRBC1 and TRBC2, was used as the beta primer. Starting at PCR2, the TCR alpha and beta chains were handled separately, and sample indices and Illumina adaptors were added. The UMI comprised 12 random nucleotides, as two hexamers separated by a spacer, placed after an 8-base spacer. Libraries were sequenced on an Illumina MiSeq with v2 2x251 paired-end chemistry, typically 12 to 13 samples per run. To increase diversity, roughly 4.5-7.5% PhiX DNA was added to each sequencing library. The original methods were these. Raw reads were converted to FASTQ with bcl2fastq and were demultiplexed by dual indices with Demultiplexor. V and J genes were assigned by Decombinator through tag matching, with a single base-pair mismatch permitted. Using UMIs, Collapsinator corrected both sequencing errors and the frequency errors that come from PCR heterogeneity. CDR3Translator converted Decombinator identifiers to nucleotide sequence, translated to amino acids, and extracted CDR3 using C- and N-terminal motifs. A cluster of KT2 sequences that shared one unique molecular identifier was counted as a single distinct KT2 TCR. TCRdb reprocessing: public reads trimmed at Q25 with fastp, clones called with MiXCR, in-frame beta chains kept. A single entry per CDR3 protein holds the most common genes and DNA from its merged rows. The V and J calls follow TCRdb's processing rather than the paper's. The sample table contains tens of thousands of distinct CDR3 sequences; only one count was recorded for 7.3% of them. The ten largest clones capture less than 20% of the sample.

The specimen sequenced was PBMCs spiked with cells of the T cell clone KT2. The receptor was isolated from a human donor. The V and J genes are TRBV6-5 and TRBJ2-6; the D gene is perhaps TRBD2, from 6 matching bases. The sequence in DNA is TGTGCCAGCAGTGGCGGGATCGCCAACGTCCTGACTTTC. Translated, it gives CASSGGIANVLTF.